This is a list of T cell receptor beta chains from one sample in a study of shared clonotypes between healthy human individuals. Sequencing used immunoSEQ multiplex PCR; TCRdb keeps in-frame clones, though not all of them. The data hold some 2.1 million clones, with 90% to 95% observed a single time. Input material: naive CD4+ T cells sorted from blood. The receptors here all came from a man aged 18 to 30 in good health. CDR3s leave out the opening cysteine and the closing phenylalanine or tryptophan. Clone size is given for some rows only: seen once, a few or many times, or a class if the clone is expanded.

clone_size cdr3_length j_call v_call cdr3_aa
. 13 TRBJ2-2 TRBV5-6 ASTFWGANTGELF
. 11 TRBJ1-2 TRBV5-5 ASSLVGVDGYT
few 11 TRBJ1-1 TRBV14 ASSQVAASEAF
. 12 TRBJ2-5 TRBV5-6 ASSFAGGGETQY
. 12 TRBJ1-6 TRBV5-4 ASSRQGVNSPLH
. 12 TRBJ1-4 TRBV6-1 ASSYRATNEKLF
. 10 TRBJ2-2 TRBV2 ASNTGAGELF
. 10 TRBJ1-1 TRBV28 ASSTLQGVAF
. 12 TRBJ1-3 TRBV6-5 ASQRSLSGNTIY
. 12 TRBJ1-3 TRBV6-1 ASSVSTVGNTIY
. 10 TRBJ2-7 TRBV14 ASSQEWREQY
. 15 TRBJ2-3 TRBV18 ASSPPGLAGGLDTQY
. 12 TRBJ2-2 TRBV30 AWRTGVLTGELF
. 11 TRBJ1-1 TRBV6-5 ASSYSDRREAF
. 13 TRBJ1-1 TRBV6-5 ASSYGRGRRTEAF
. 12 TRBJ1-4 TRBV10-3 AISDGQGNEKLF
. 12 TRBJ2-7 TRBV28 ASSSPGKLYEQY
. 12 TRBJ1-1 TRBV9 ASSADTMNTEAF
. 12 TRBJ2-7 TRBV5-1 ASSLGRSPYEQY
many 11 TRBJ2-7 TRBV4-1 ASSHQQGYEQY
. 13 TRBJ1-1 TRBV7-9 ASSFYRGQYTEAF
. 14 TRBJ2-7 TRBV5-8 ASSLFSGLAVYEQY
. 13 TRBJ1-2 TRBV30 AWSPSPTGSYGYT
. 12 TRBJ1-3 TRBV7-2 ASSLRGSGNTIY
. 10 TRBJ1-6 TRBV30 AWSAGGSPLH
once 13 TRBJ1-3 TRBV7-2 ASSLVGPPGNTIY
once 10 TRBJ1-4 TRBV4-3 ASSQPNEKLF
. 13 TRBJ1-5 TRBV6-5 ASSFEGTSNQPQH
once 13 TRBJ2-5 TRBV6-5 ASSYLAGKQETQY
once 10 TRBJ2-3 TRBV6-1 ASSEYQGTQY
once 12 TRBJ1-2 TRBV4-3 ASSQVSGVGGYT
. 10 TRBJ2-5 TRBV2 ASSAGRETQY
. 11 TRBJ2-5 TRBV10-3 ASKGTSGRAKH
. 14 TRBJ2-1 TRBV6-1 ASSDRASGRHNEQF
. 12 TRBJ2-3 TRBV11-2 ASSLRQSTDTQY
. 14 TRBJ2-3 TRBV2 ASSEGISSGGTTQY
. 10 TRBJ1-2 TRBV30 AWSAYKGGYT
. 12 TRBJ1-2 TRBV7-2 ASSLGVGEYGYT
. 11 TRBJ2-1 TRBV6-5 ASSRDSRNEQF
. 12 TRBJ2-1 TRBV11-2 ASSFRAKDNEQF
. 12 TRBJ2-2 TRBV6-1 ASSHREGTGELF
. 17 TRBJ2-3 TRBV7-2 ASSPSTSGMSPYTDTQY
. 13 TRBJ2-1 TRBV7-2 ASSINPGTYNEQF
. 10 TRBJ2-3 TRBV4-1 ASSQGVATQY
. 11 TRBJ1-1 TRBV30 AWSVSEFTEAF
. 13 TRBJ1-6 TRBV6-5 ASSYTGRRNSPLH
. 13 TRBJ2-7 TRBV6-6 ASSHLRGVMDEQY
. 12 TRBJ2-1 TRBV5-6 ASSLGLAANEQF
. 11 TRBJ2-2 TRBV30 AWSFVNTGELF
. 10 TRBJ2-1 TRBV6-4 ASSAHGNEQF
once 11 TRBJ1-1 TRBV29-1 SVEGSGNTEAF
. 14 TRBJ2-7 TRBV25-1 ASSESKTRGSYEQY
. 15 TRBJ2-4 TRBV5-1 ASSLAWDSVAKNIQY
. 12 TRBJ1-3 TRBV14 ASSPATPGNTIY
once 13 TRBJ1-6 TRBV6-1 ASSEAGLDYSPLH
. 15 TRBJ2-1 TRBV5-4 ASSWTGQKSSYNEQF
. 13 TRBJ1-5 TRBV11-2 ASSLGTGLVQPQH
. 13 TRBJ2-3 TRBV7-2 ASSSSGPSTDTQY